This T cell receptor beta chain is drawn from a study of T cells in Graves' hyperthyroidism and ophthalmopathy. Study-wide results and limits: Ophthalmopathy prediction by the model preceded onset by a median about 6 months. The majority of expanded thyroid clonotypes above 0.001 also appeared in blood.

Patients aged 18 to 65 with hyperthyroidism were newly diagnosed, with duration under 2 months. Using RNA transcripts as the source, TCR beta CDR3 regions were amplified. HTBI primers were employed in a first-round RT-PCR of the TCR CDR3. Using its own MiXCR run on the multiplex PCR reads, TCRdb lists one record per CDR3 protein. The sample has 450,000 to 700,000 distinct CDR3 sequences, approximately 44% seen once. The germline gives CDR1 SQVTM, CDR2 ANQGSEA. This CDR3 contains 9 residues. V gave up 7 bases and J gave up 5 bases, with 5 bases separating them. On this clonotype itself: Its antigen is not known.

V gene TRBV29-1 combines with J gene TRBJ1-2; D ambiguous. Sequencing input: peripheral blood or thyroid tissue (not recorded which). This TCR derives from a woman in her late teens or twenties with Graves' hyperthyroidism. CDR3 amino acids: CSAQYGYTF. For the CDR3, the DNA is TGCAGCGCCCAGTATGGCTACACCTTC.